These 19 T cell receptor beta chains were all obtained from the same sample, sequenced in a study of OX40 agonist ivuxolimab in advanced cancers. Profiled with immunoSEQ multiplex PCR; TCRdb holds only in-frame clones, not every one. Here the sample spans about 50,000 clones, about 90% being singletons. The sequencing used CD4+ or CD8+ T cells sorted from blood, collected in a trial of the OX40 agonist ivuxolimab. The receptors originated from an adult with an advanced solid tumor such as melanoma, head and neck, liver or kidney cancer.

This clone is deemed medium-sized. The rearrangement links TRBV9 to TRBJ2-1; D not resolved. Per the germline V gene, CDR1 is SGDLS and CDR2 is YYNGEE. Trimming left V 3 bases short and J 3 bases short, with 4 bases between. CDR3 length: 12 amino acids. Written as DNA, the CDR3 is TGTGCCAGCAGCGGAGACTACAATGAGCAGTTCTTC. Translation: CASSGDYNEQFF.

The gene calls are TRBV9 and TRBJ2-1; TRBD2 might be the D (6 bases). CDR3 size: 15 residues. Germline CDR1 reads SGDLS; CDR2 reads YYNGEE. Deletions cut 0 bases from V and 1 base from J, with 8 bases between. CDR3 DNA sequence: TGTGCCAGCAGCGTAGCGGGAGCTTCCTACAATGAGCAGTTCTTC. Translated: CASSVAGASYNEQFF.

In this sample, this clone turned up once. The genes are TRBV5-4 and TRBJ2-3; TRBD2 matches at 15 bases. This CDR3 is 15 amino acids long. Germline CDR1 SGHNT, CDR2 YYREEE (reference sequence). The V gene end was trimmed by 4 bases and the J gene end by 12 bases; junction bases not matched to a gene: 9. CDR3 DNA: TGTGCCAGCAGCCTTGAACCGGGACTAGCGGGAGGACAGTATTTT. This gives the protein CASSLEPGLAGGQYF.

The chain recombines TRBV2 with TRBJ1-1; maybe TRBD1 (5 bases). From germline, CDR1 is SNHLY and CDR2 FYNNEI. V was shortened by 6 bases and J by 1 base, with 12 bases between the two germline ends. The CDR3 consists of 14 residues. CDR3 region: CASSLTGGNTEAFF. The CDR3 bases are TGTGCCAGCAGCCTGACCGGGGGGAACACTGAAGCTTTCTTT. The full variable domain, completed using reference TRBV2 and TRBJ1-1, is EPEVTQTPSHQVTQMGQEVILRCVPISNHLYFYWYRQILGQKVEFLVSFYNNEISEKSEIFDDQFSVERPDGSNFTLKIRSTKLEDSAMYFCASSLTGGNTEAFFGQGTRLTVV.

The chain has TRBV5-1 and TRBJ2-7; 9 bases agree with TRBD1. CDR1 and CDR2 (germline): SGHRS, YFSETQ. V dropped 4 bases and J dropped 2; count of bases not matched to a gene: 4. The CDR3 runs to 14 residues. For the CDR3, the DNA is TGCGCCAGCAGCCACAGGGGGCATGCCTACGAGCAGTACTTC. Translation: CASSHRGHAYEQYF.

This clone was recorded once. The chain combines TRBV27 with TRBJ2-2, with 9 bases identical to TRBD1. V was clipped by 9 bases and J by 4 bases; unmatched bases: 15. The length of the CDR3 is 17 residues. Germline lookup yields CDR1 MNHEY and CDR2 SMNVEV (reference sequence). CDR3 amino acids: CASLSYGGQGGTGELFF. In DNA, the CDR3 is TGTGCCAGTCTATCCTATGGGGGACAGGGTGGCACCGGGGAGCTGTTTTTT.

The chain has TRBV7-3 and TRBJ2-5; D remains unclear. The J call is in doubt because the DNA end fits TRBJ2-7 better. Germline assignment: CDR1 SGHTA and CDR2 FQGTGA. There are 14 residues in the CDR3. CDR3 region: CASSLTTGAYEQYF. CDR3 nucleotides: TGTGCCAGCAGCTTAACGACTGGGGCCTACGAGCAGTACTTC.

The chain has TRBV5-1 and TRBJ2-3; D possibly corresponds to TRBD1 (6 bases). The CDR3 contains 13 residues. Germline V gene sequence: CDR1 SGHRS, CDR2 YFSETQ. V dropped 5 bases and J dropped 2 bases, with 9 bases sitting between them. The CDR3 sequence is CASSGTPTDTQYF. The DNA of the CDR3 is TGCGCCAGCAGTGGGACACCCACAGATACGCAGTATTTT.

The rearrangement links TRBV28 to TRBJ2-3; the match to TRBD2 covers 8 bases. Germline V gene lookup returns CDR1 MDHEN and CDR2 SYDVKM. The trim removed 6 bases at V and 0 bases at J, leaving 8 bases unmatched. The CDR3 is made up of 16 amino acids. CDR3 DNA: TGTGCCAGCAGGACCCCTAGCGGGTTTAGCACAGATACGCAGTATTTT. Encoded protein: CASRTPSGFSTDTQYF.

The rearrangement joins TRBV20-1 to TRBJ2-7; 10 bases map to TRBD1. The CDR3 runs 11 residues. V dropped 5 bases and J dropped 6; count of bases not matched to a gene: 1. CDR1 and CDR2 (germline): DFQATT, SNEGSKA (reference sequence). This CDR3 is CSADRGREQYF. The CDR3 region has the DNA TGCAGTGCTGACAGGGGGCGCGAGCAGTACTTC.

V and J are TRBV4-1 and TRBJ2-1, with 9 bases lining up with TRBD2. CDR1 and CDR2 from the germline V gene are MGHRA and YSYEKL. The CDR3 totals 16 residues. Losses at the gene ends were 7 bases for V and 5 bases for J; bases not matched to a gene: 12. The DNA for the CDR3 is TGCGCCAGCAAATGGTTAGCGGGAGAACGAAACAATGAGCAGTTCTTC. This encodes CASKWLAGERNNEQFF.

The J gene is TRBJ1-4, the V gene TRBV30; D is perhaps TRBD1 (5 bases). Germline V CDR1 and CDR2: GTSNPN, SVGIG (reference sequence). CDR3 length: 13 amino acids. With 2 bases removed from V and 10 bases from J, the gap between germline ends came to 14 bases. The CDR3 region has the DNA TGTGCCTGGAGTCTCCAGGGCAAGTCAAAACTGTTTTTT. Translating gives CAWSLQGKSKLFF.

V and J are TRBV5-1 and TRBJ2-7, with 8 bases lining up with TRBD2. Germline lookup yields CDR1 SGHRS and CDR2 YFSETQ. CDR3 length: 15 residues. Trimming at V came to 3 bases and at J to 3 bases, leaving 8 bases not matched to a gene. CDR3 region: CASSSGSGGYYEQYF. The CDR3 region has the DNA TGCGCCAGCAGCTCAGGGAGCGGGGGCTACTACGAGCAGTACTTC. Full variable domain (outside the CDR3, taken from reference TRBV5-1 and TRBJ2-7): KAGVTQTPRYLIKTRGQQVTLSCSPISGHRSVSWYQQTPGQGLQFLFEYFSETQRNKGNFPGRFSGRQFSNSRSEMNVSTLELGDSALYLCASSSGSGGYYEQYFGPGTRLTVT.

The chain uses TRBV7-3 and TRBJ1-2; D uncertain. Germline-derived CDR1 and CDR2 are SGHTA and FQGTGA. The CDR3 spans 14 residues. The germline V and J ends were trimmed by 3 bases and 4 bases, with 12 bases remaining between them. CDR3 sequence: CASSLGGPPYGYTF. For the CDR3, the DNA is TGTGCCAGCAGCTTGGGTGGGCCGCCCTATGGCTACACCTTC.

The CDR3 here is CASRLSGSSYNEQFF. CDR3 DNA: TGTGCCAGCAGACTCAGCGGGAGCTCCTACAATGAGCAGTTCTTC. The V and J genes are TRBV7-8 and TRBJ2-1; 8 bases align to TRBD2. The CDR3 loop spans 15 amino acids. Germline values: CDR1 SGHVS, CDR2 FQNEAQ. The junction had 4 bases not matched to a gene; V was cut back by 6 bases and J by 0 bases.

The chain employs TRBV25-1 and TRBJ2-2; the match to TRBD1 covers 8 bases. CDR1 is MGHDK, CDR2 SYGVNS, per germline. The CDR3 totals 14 residues. The J segment lost 5 bases and the V segment lost 7 bases, leaving 6 bases of the junction unmatched. CDR3 in DNA: TGTGCCAGCACCGGGACAGGTCCTACCGGGGAGCTGTTTTTT. This gives the protein CASTGTGPTGELFF.

The CDR3 region is CASIRTGTFEQYF. Here the CDR3 DNA reads TGTGCCAGCATCCGGACAGGGACCTTCGAGCAGTACTTC. The chain uses TRBV6-6 and TRBJ2-7, with 8 bases fitting TRBD1. V lost 7 bases, J lost 6 bases, and 8 bases stayed unmatched. Germline V lookup: CDR1 MNHNY, CDR2 SVGAGI (reference sequence). The CDR3 covers 13 residues.

The chain is built from TRBV7-9 and TRBJ1-1; unclear D gene. The V and J ends lost 2 bases and 5 bases respectively, with 9 bases between them. This CDR3 is 13 amino acids long. Germline CDR1 reads SEHNR; CDR2 reads FQNEAQ (reference sequence). CDR3 bases: TGTGCCAGCAGCTTAATTTCTGGGACTGAAGCTTTCTTT. Protein product: CASSLISGTEAFF.

In this sample, this clone turned up a few times. CDR3 amino acids: CAWSVLRGKRAYEQYF. The CDR3 nucleotides read TGTGCCTGGAGTGTACTACGCGGGAAGAGGGCCTACGAGCAGTACTTC. This chain joins TRBV30 and TRBJ2-7, with D possibly matching TRBD2 (6 bases). V dropped 0 bases and J dropped 2 bases, with 17 bases sitting between them. Germline CDR1 and CDR2: GTSNPN and SVGIG (reference sequence). This CDR3 spans 16 amino acids.